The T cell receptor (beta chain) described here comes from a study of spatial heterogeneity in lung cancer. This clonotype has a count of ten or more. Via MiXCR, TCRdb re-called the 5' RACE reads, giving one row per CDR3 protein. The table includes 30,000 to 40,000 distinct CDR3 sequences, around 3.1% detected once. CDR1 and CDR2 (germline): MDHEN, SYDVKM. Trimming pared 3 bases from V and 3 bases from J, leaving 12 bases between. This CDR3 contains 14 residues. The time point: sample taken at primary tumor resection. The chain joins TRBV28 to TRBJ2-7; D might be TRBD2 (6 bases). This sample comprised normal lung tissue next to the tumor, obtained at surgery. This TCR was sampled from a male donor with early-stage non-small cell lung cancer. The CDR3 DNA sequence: TGTGCCAGCAGTTTTCGCGGGACCAACTACGAGCAGTACTTC. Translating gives CASSFRGTNYEQYF.